This entry features one T cell receptor (beta chain) sequence. Its antigen is undetermined. This sample is part of a study of chemoradiotherapy in HPV16-positive cancers. Across the study: Candidate HPV-specific clones and shared TCR motifs came from a couple of HPV16-positive patients. Findings and caveats of the study: HPV-specific T cells were functionally defined from only a couple of HPV16-positive patients. Better recurrence-free survival went with HPV-responsive T-cell expansion in HPV16-positive patients. During treatment, candidate HPV-specific clones and E7-related motifs expanded in tumor.

TCRdb's table, derived via immunoSEQ multiplex PCR, lists solely in-frame clones and lacks some. Here the sample spans approximately 58,000 clones, around nine tenths being singletons. The CDR3 has 14 residues. Trimming stripped 3 bases from V and 6 bases from J, with 11 bases between. Germline CDR1 SEHNR, CDR2 FQNEAQ (reference sequence). This TCR came from a human donor with HPV-associated anogenital cancer. Sequenced material: blood, taken from a patient who underwent chemoradiotherapy. This chain connects TRBV7-9 to TRBJ1-4; a weak D match, TRBD1 (6 bases). CDR3 protein: CASSFLAGDEKLFF. The CDR3 region has the DNA TGTGCCAGCAGCTTCTTGGCAGGGGATGAAAAACTGTTTTTT. Variable domain in full (rest from reference TRBV7-9 and TRBJ1-4): DTGVSQNPRHKITKRGQNVTFRCDPISEHNRLYWYRQTLGQGPEFLTYFQNEAQLEKSRLLSDRFSAERPKGSFSTLEIQRTEQGDSAMYLCASSFLAGDEKLFFGSGTQLSVL.